These T cell receptor beta chains were read from a single sample in a study of blood T cell repertoires in COVID-19. TCRdb keeps only in-frame clones here, not all; method: immunoSEQ multiplex PCR. The sample has approximately 130,000 clones, 86% seen once. The specimen sequenced was PBMCs or T cells enriched from blood (not recorded which). The receptors come from a woman aged 45-60 years who had recovered from COVID-19. CDR3s include the opening cysteine and the closing phenylalanine or tryptophan. The D gene is left open where the match is weak. Clone size is not always given. Where it is, it says once, few, many or a class for expanded clones.

clone_size: -
j_call: TRBJ1-1
v_call: TRBV10-2
d_call: TRBD1
cdr3_nt: TGCGCCAGCCAGGACAGGGTCACTGAAGCTTTCTTT
cdr3_aa: CASQDRVTEAFF

clone_size: -
j_call: TRBJ1-1
v_call: TRBV5-8
d_call: TRBD1
cdr3_nt: TGTGCCAGCAGCCCCCGGGACAGTCCGAACACTGAAGCTTTCTTT
cdr3_aa: CASSPRDSPNTEAFF

clone_size: few
j_call: TRBJ1-5
v_call: TRBV6-2/TRBV6-3
d_call: -
cdr3_nt: TGTGCCAGCAGTTACTCGCCGACAGTCCATAGCAATCAGCCCCAGCATTTT
cdr3_aa: CASSYSPTVHSNQPQHF

clone_size: -
j_call: TRBJ1-1
v_call: TRBV28
d_call: -
cdr3_nt: TGTGCCAGCAGTTTATCCGGGAAGAACACTGAAGCTTTCTTT
cdr3_aa: CASSLSGKNTEAFF

clone_size: -
j_call: TRBJ1-2
v_call: TRBV11-2
d_call: TRBD1
cdr3_nt: TGTGCCAGCAGTCAACAGGGGGCCGGCGGCTACACCTTC
cdr3_aa: CASSQQGAGGYTF

clone_size: -
j_call: TRBJ2-5
v_call: TRBV5-4
d_call: -
cdr3_nt: TGTGCCAGCAGCTTCCGGGACAACCAAGAGACCCAGTACTTC
cdr3_aa: CASSFRDNQETQYF

clone_size: once
j_call: TRBJ1-1
v_call: TRBV18
d_call: -
cdr3_nt: TGTGCCAGCTCACCGCTTAACTCTGAAGCTTTCTTT
cdr3_aa: CASSPLNSEAFF

clone_size: -
j_call: TRBJ1-6
v_call: TRBV7-8
d_call: -
cdr3_nt: TGTGCCAGCAGCGGCCGGGGGTCCGCGACGTCAGGGAATTCACCCCTCCACTTT
cdr3_aa: CASSGRGSATSGNSPLHF

clone_size: -
j_call: TRBJ1-2
v_call: TRBV12-3/TRBV12-4
d_call: TRBD1
cdr3_nt: TGTGCCAGCAGTCCGGCGGACAGGTTAGGCTACACCTTC
cdr3_aa: CASSPADRLGYTF

clone_size: -
j_call: TRBJ2-5
v_call: TRBV5-5
d_call: TRBD1
cdr3_nt: TGTGCCAGCAGCTTGTGGGCAGGGGGCCGGGAGACCCAGTACTTC
cdr3_aa: CASSLWAGGRETQYF

clone_size: once
j_call: TRBJ1-2
v_call: TRBV7-6
d_call: -
cdr3_nt: TGTGCCAGCAGCTTAGCAAAACAGGGTGATGACTATGGCTACACCTTC
cdr3_aa: CASSLAKQGDDYGYTF

clone_size: once
j_call: TRBJ2-1
v_call: TRBV10-3
d_call: TRBD1
cdr3_nt: TGTGCCATCAGTGAGTCAGAGACAGGGGTTCGGAATGAGCAGTTCTTC
cdr3_aa: CAISESETGVRNEQFF

clone_size: once
j_call: TRBJ1-2
v_call: TRBV18
d_call: TRBD1
cdr3_nt: TGTGCCAGCTCACCGGGGGACAGGAACTATGGCTACACCTTC
cdr3_aa: CASSPGDRNYGYTF

clone_size: -
j_call: TRBJ2-7
v_call: TRBV18
d_call: TRBD1
cdr3_nt: TGTGCCAGCTCACCTTGGACAGGGGACGTCTACGAGCAGTACTTC
cdr3_aa: CASSPWTGDVYEQYF

clone_size: -
j_call: TRBJ2-2
v_call: TRBV24-1
d_call: TRBD1
cdr3_nt: TGTGCCACCAGTGAACCCGGGACAGGTGGCACCGGGGAGCTGTTTTTT
cdr3_aa: CATSEPGTGGTGELFF

clone_size: -
j_call: TRBJ2-4
v_call: TRBV7-9
d_call: TRBD1
cdr3_nt: TGTGCCAGCACCACCGCCGGGACAGGTGACATTCAGTACTTC
cdr3_aa: CASTTAGTGDIQYF

clone_size: -
j_call: TRBJ2-7
v_call: TRBV7-9
d_call: -
cdr3_nt: TGTGCCAGCAGCACTGTTCGGGTCTCCTACGAGCAGTACTTC
cdr3_aa: CASSTVRVSYEQYF

clone_size: once
j_call: TRBJ1-1
v_call: TRBV10-1
d_call: TRBD1
cdr3_nt: TGCGCCAGCAGTTCCATGCGACAGGGAGCGGAAGCTTTCTTT
cdr3_aa: CASSSMRQGAEAFF

clone_size: -
j_call: TRBJ2-5
v_call: TRBV19
d_call: TRBD2
cdr3_nt: TGTGCCAGTAGTAGAAACCCACCGGGACTAGCTACCCAAGAGACCCAGTACTTC
cdr3_aa: CASSRNPPGLATQETQYF

clone_size: -
j_call: TRBJ1-2
v_call: TRBV4-1
d_call: TRBD1
cdr3_nt: TGCGCCAGCAGCCTAAGGACAGGGGGTATCTATGGCTACACCTTC
cdr3_aa: CASSLRTGGIYGYTF

clone_size: once
j_call: TRBJ2-7
v_call: TRBV6-5
d_call: TRBD1
cdr3_nt: TGTGCCAGCAGACCCGGACAGGGGGCATCCTACGAGCAGTACTTC
cdr3_aa: CASRPGQGASYEQYF

clone_size: once
j_call: TRBJ2-6
v_call: TRBV3-1/TRBV3-2
d_call: -
cdr3_nt: TGTGCCAGCAGTCCAGCAGGGCGATCTGGGGCCAACGTCCTGACTTTC
cdr3_aa: CASSPAGRSGANVLTF

clone_size: -
j_call: TRBJ2-2
v_call: TRBV6-5
d_call: -
cdr3_nt: TGTGCCACCCACCGGGCGAACACCGGGGAGCTGTTTTTT
cdr3_aa: CATHRANTGELFF

clone_size: once
j_call: TRBJ2-1
v_call: TRBV7-2
d_call: -
cdr3_nt: TGTGCCAGCAGCTGGTACGCGGGGCGGAACAATGAGCAGTTCTTC
cdr3_aa: CASSWYAGRNNEQFF

clone_size: -
j_call: TRBJ1-2
v_call: TRBV2
d_call: -
cdr3_nt: TGTGCCAGCACGGACACGTTCTATGGCTACACCTTC
cdr3_aa: CASTDTFYGYTF

clone_size: -
j_call: TRBJ2-3
v_call: TRBV13
d_call: -
cdr3_nt: TGTGCCAGCAGCACCGGTTGGGCGACTGAGGGTCCCCCAGATACGCAGTATTTT
cdr3_aa: CASSTGWATEGPPDTQYF

clone_size: -
j_call: TRBJ1-3
v_call: TRBV5-1
d_call: -
cdr3_nt: TGCGCCAGCAGTCGGGGGTCAGGGTCTGGAAACACCATATATTTT
cdr3_aa: CASSRGSGSGNTIYF

clone_size: -
j_call: TRBJ1-1
v_call: TRBV5-6
d_call: TRBD1
cdr3_nt: TGTGCCAGCAGCCACCCCCCGGCAGGGGGCAGGACTGAAGCTTTCTTT
cdr3_aa: CASSHPPAGGRTEAFF

clone_size: few
j_call: TRBJ1-2
v_call: TRBV7-2
d_call: TRBD1
cdr3_nt: TGTGCCAGCAGCTTAACGACAGGGGGCGCGTATGGCTACACCTTC
cdr3_aa: CASSLTTGGAYGYTF

clone_size: -
j_call: TRBJ2-1
v_call: TRBV5-1
d_call: TRBD1
cdr3_nt: TGCGCCAGCAGCTTTGGACAGGAGACCTACAATGAGCAGTTCTTC
cdr3_aa: CASSFGQETYNEQFF

clone_size: -
j_call: TRBJ1-1
v_call: TRBV30
d_call: -
cdr3_nt: TGTGCCTGGAGTAGGGGATCAGAAGCTTTCTTT
cdr3_aa: CAWSRGSEAFF

clone_size: -
j_call: TRBJ2-7
v_call: TRBV2
d_call: TRBD1
cdr3_nt: TGTGCCAGCAGTCCACCCCGACAGGGTTTAAACCAGGAGCAGTACTTC
cdr3_aa: CASSPPRQGLNQEQYF

clone_size: -
j_call: TRBJ2-7
v_call: TRBV12-3/TRBV12-4
d_call: -
cdr3_nt: TGTGCCAGCAGCCCACCCAGGGCTGGGGAGCAGTACTTC
cdr3_aa: CASSPPRAGEQYF

clone_size: -
j_call: TRBJ1-3
v_call: TRBV10-2
d_call: -
cdr3_nt: TGCGCCAGCCGGAGGGACCGGCAGGGAAACACCATATATTTT
cdr3_aa: CASRRDRQGNTIYF

clone_size: -
j_call: TRBJ2-5
v_call: TRBV3-1/TRBV3-2
d_call: TRBD2
cdr3_nt: TGTGCCAGCAGCCGAACGACTAGCGGGGGGGCTGGTTTTCGGGAGACCCAGTACTTC
cdr3_aa: CASSRTTSGGAGFRETQYF

clone_size: -
j_call: TRBJ1-5
v_call: TRBV4-1
d_call: -
cdr3_nt: TGCGCCAGCAGCCATGCCGGGAGTATCAATCAGCCCCAGCATTTT
cdr3_aa: CASSHAGSINQPQHF

clone_size: -
j_call: TRBJ2-7
v_call: TRBV4-1
d_call: TRBD2
cdr3_nt: TGCGCCAGCAGCCAGACAAAAGGGAGGGACCCATCCTACGAGCAGTACTTC
cdr3_aa: CASSQTKGRDPSYEQYF

clone_size: -
j_call: TRBJ1-2
v_call: TRBV3-1/TRBV3-2
d_call: -
cdr3_nt: TGTGCCAGCAGCCAAGATGGGCGATCGGGATATGGCTACACCTTC
cdr3_aa: CASSQDGRSGYGYTF

clone_size: -
j_call: TRBJ2-4
v_call: TRBV4-1
d_call: TRBD2
cdr3_nt: TGCGCCAGCAGCCAATCCAAGGGGACTAGCGGGGGGGCGCTAGCCAAAAACATTCAGTACTTC
cdr3_aa: CASSQSKGTSGGALAKNIQYF

clone_size: -
j_call: TRBJ2-7
v_call: TRBV29-1
d_call: TRBD1
cdr3_nt: TGCAGCGTTGATGATGCGACTACAGGGGGCGCCGAGCAGTACTTC
cdr3_aa: CSVDDATTGGAEQYF

clone_size: -
j_call: TRBJ1-6
v_call: TRBV6-5
d_call: TRBD1
cdr3_nt: TGTGCCAGCAGGACAGGGGGCGGTTCACCCCTCCACTTT
cdr3_aa: CASRTGGGSPLHF

clone_size: -
j_call: TRBJ2-2
v_call: TRBV6-2/TRBV6-3
d_call: TRBD1
cdr3_nt: TGTGCCAGCAGTTACTCGGGACAGGGTTCCGGGGAGCTGTTTTTT
cdr3_aa: CASSYSGQGSGELFF

clone_size: -
j_call: TRBJ2-7
v_call: TRBV10-1
d_call: -
cdr3_nt: TGCGCCAGCGGGACATCCACCTACGAGCAGTACTTC
cdr3_aa: CASGTSTYEQYF

clone_size: -
j_call: TRBJ2-2
v_call: TRBV24-1
d_call: -
cdr3_nt: TGTGCCACCAGTGTAACAGGTTACGGAACGAACACCGGGGAGCTGTTTTTT
cdr3_aa: CATSVTGYGTNTGELFF

clone_size: -
j_call: TRBJ2-5
v_call: TRBV6-5
d_call: TRBD2
cdr3_nt: TGTGCCAGCAACCCTAGCGGCTTAACCCAAGAGACCCAGTACTTC
cdr3_aa: CASNPSGLTQETQYF

clone_size: -
j_call: TRBJ1-2
v_call: TRBV5-8
d_call: -
cdr3_nt: TGTGCCAGCAGCTTGCGAAGGGGCTATGGCTACACCTTC
cdr3_aa: CASSLRRGYGYTF

clone_size: once
j_call: TRBJ2-3
v_call: TRBV7-9
d_call: TRBD2
cdr3_nt: TGTGCCAGCAGCTTAGTCACAGCGGGGGGGATAGATACGCAGTATTTT
cdr3_aa: CASSLVTAGGIDTQYF